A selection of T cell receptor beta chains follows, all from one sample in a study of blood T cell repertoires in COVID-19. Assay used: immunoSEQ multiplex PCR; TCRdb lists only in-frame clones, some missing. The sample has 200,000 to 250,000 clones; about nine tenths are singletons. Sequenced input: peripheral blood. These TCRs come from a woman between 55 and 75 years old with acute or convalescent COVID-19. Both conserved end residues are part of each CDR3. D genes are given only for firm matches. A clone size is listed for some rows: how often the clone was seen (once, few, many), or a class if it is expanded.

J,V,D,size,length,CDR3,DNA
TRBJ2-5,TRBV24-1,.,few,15,CATSDPGHSKETQYF,TGTGCCACCAGTGATCCGGGACACTCCAAAGAGACCCAGTACTTC
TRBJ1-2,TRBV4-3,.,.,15,CASSQDYMTNYGYTF,TGCGCCAGCAGCCAAGACTATATGACTAACTATGGCTACACCTTC
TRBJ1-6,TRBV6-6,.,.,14,CASSAQGFASPLHF,TGTGCCAGCTCGGCACAGGGATTTGCTTCACCCCTCCACTTT
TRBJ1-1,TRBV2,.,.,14,CASSLDRSRTEAFF,TGTGCCAGCAGTTTAGACAGGAGCCGCACTGAAGCTTTCTTT
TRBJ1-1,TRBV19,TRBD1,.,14,CASSMDRVNTEAFF,TGTGCCAGTAGTATGGACAGGGTGAACACTGAAGCTTTCTTT
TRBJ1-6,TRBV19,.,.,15,CASSIYPGFNSPLHF,TGTGCCAGTAGTATATACCCAGGGTTTAATTCACCCCTCCACTTT
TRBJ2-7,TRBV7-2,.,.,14,CASSFETGPYEQYF,TGTGCCAGCAGCTTCGAGACAGGTCCCTACGAGCAGTACTTC
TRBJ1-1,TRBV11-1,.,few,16,CASSLGQVIRGTEAFF,TGTGCCAGCAGCTTAGGACAGGTCATAAGGGGGACTGAAGCTTTCTTT
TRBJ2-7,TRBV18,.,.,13,CASSLQQGDEQYF,TGTGCCAGCTCCCTACAGCAGGGTGACGAGCAGTACTTC
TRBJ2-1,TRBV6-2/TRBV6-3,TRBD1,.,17,CASSYSHTRQGNNEQFF,TGTGCCAGCAGTTACTCTCACACCCGACAGGGCAACAATGAGCAGTTCTTC
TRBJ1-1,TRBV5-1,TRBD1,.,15,CASAVGGSISTEAFF,TGCGCCAGCGCGGTAGGGGGCAGCATTAGCACTGAAGCTTTCTTT
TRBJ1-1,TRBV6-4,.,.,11,CASSERGEAFF,TGTGCCAGCAGTGAAAGAGGTGAAGCTTTCTTT
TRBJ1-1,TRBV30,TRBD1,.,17,CAWSVTGGLNRGTEAFF,TGTGCCTGGAGTGTAACAGGGGGCTTAAATAGGGGCACTGAAGCTTTCTTT
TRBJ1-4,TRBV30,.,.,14,CAWSGREGGEKLFF,TGTGCCTGGTCCGGCAGGGAGGGGGGTGAAAAACTGTTTTTT
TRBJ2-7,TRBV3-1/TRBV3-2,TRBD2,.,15,CASSQDGIAGDEQYF,TGTGCCAGCAGCCAAGATGGGATAGCGGGGGATGAGCAGTACTTC
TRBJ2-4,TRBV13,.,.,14,CASSLSGAKNIQYF,TGTGCCAGCAGCTTATCCGGGGCCAAAAACATTCAGTACTTC
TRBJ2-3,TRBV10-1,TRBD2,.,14,CATAPSGRLDTQYF,TGCGCCACAGCACCTAGCGGGAGGCTAGATACGCAGTATTTT
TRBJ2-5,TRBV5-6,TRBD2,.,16,CASSLAKGGGRETQYF,TGTGCCAGCAGCCTGGCCAAGGGCGGGGGGCGTGAGACCCAGTACTTC
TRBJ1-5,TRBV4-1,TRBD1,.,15,CASSQVNRGGQPQHF,TGCGCCAGCAGCCAAGTAAACAGGGGAGGCCAGCCCCAGCATTTT
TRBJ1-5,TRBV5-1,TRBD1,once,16,CASSLEGTANNQPQHF,TGCGCCAGCAGCTTGGAGGGGACAGCGAACAATCAGCCCCAGCATTTT
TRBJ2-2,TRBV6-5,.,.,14,CASSYDPARRELFF,TGTGCCAGCAGTTACGATCCAGCGAGGAGAGAGCTGTTTTTT
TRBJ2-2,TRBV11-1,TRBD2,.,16,CASSRLASPNTGELFF,TGTGCCAGCAGCCGACTAGCTTCGCCGAACACCGGGGAGCTGTTTTTT
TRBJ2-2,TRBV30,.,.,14,CAWSVLRGTGELFF,TGTGCCTGGAGTGTACTTAGGGGAACCGGGGAGCTGTTTTTT
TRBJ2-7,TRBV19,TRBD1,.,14,CASSTGGAIYEQYF,TGTGCCAGTAGTACAGGGGGCGCAATCTACGAGCAGTACTTC
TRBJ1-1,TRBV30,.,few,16,CAWKKPRDSPNTEAFF,TGTGCCTGGAAGAAGCCAAGGGACTCTCCTAACACTGAAGCTTTCTTT
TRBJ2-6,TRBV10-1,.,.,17,CASSADPGNSGANVLTF,TGCGCCAGCAGTGCAGATCCAGGGAACTCTGGGGCCAACGTCCTGACTTTC
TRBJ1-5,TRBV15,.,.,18,CATSRGAPPYASNQPQHF,TGTGCCACCAGCAGAGGGGCCCCCCCGTACGCTAGCAATCAGCCCCAGCATTTT
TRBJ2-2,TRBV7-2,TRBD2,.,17,CASSGRTSGRGTGELFF,TGTGCCAGCAGCGGGCGGACTAGCGGGAGAGGAACCGGGGAGCTGTTTTTT
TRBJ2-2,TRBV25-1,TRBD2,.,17,CASSSGGSSINTGELFF,TGTGCCAGCAGTTCGGGGGGATCCTCTATCAACACCGGGGAGCTGTTTTTT
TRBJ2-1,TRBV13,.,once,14,CASSARRGNNEQFF,TGTGCCAGCAGCGCCCGTAGGGGAAACAATGAGCAGTTCTTC
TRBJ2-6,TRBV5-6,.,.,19,CASRQETRRGPSGANVLTF,TGTGCCAGCCGCCAAGAGACGCGGAGGGGGCCTTCTGGGGCCAACGTCCTGACTTTC
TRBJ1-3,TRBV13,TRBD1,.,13,CASTTGQGGTIYF,TGTGCCAGCACCACCGGACAGGGGGGCACCATATATTTT
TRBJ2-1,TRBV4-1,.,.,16,CASSQDQAGPYNEQFF,TGCGCCAGCAGCCAAGATCAGGCGGGTCCTTACAATGAGCAGTTCTTC
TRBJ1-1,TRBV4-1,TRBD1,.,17,CASRHGQGRGMNTEAFF,TGCGCCAGCAGACACGGACAGGGTCGTGGGATGAACACTGAAGCTTTCTTT
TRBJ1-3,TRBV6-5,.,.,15,CASSYRGAGGNTIYF,TGTGCCAGCAGTTACAGGGGCGCGGGGGGAAACACCATATATTTT
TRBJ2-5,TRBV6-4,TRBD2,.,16,CASSEGIAGGQETQYF,TGTGCCAGCAGTGAGGGCATAGCGGGGGGCCAAGAGACCCAGTACTTC
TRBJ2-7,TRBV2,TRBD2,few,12,CASSHREGEQYF,TGTGCCAGCAGTCACCGGGAGGGCGAGCAGTACTTC
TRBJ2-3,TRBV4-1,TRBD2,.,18,CASSQVISGIVGTDTQYF,TGCGCCAGCAGCCAAGTGATAAGCGGGATAGTGGGAACCGATACGCAGTATTTT
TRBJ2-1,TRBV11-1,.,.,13,CASSKTGGNEQFF,TGTGCCAGCAGCAAAACGGGCGGGAATGAGCAGTTCTTC
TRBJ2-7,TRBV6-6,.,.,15,CASSYRRDTTYEQYF,TGTGCCAGCAGTTACCGCCGGGACACTACCTACGAGCAGTACTTC
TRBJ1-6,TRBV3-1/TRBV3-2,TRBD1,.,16,CASSHRDRALGSPLHF,TGTGCCAGCAGCCACCGGGACAGGGCTTTAGGTTCACCCCTCCACTTT
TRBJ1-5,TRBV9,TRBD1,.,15,CASSVDEGANQPQHF,TGTGCCAGCAGCGTAGACGAGGGGGCAAATCAGCCCCAGCATTTT
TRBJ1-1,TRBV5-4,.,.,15,CASSLAVRGNTEAFF,TGTGCCAGCAGCCTCGCCGTCCGGGGGAACACTGAAGCTTTCTTT
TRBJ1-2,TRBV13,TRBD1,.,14,CASSYRGVDYGYTF,TGTGCCAGCAGCTACAGGGGTGTGGACTATGGCTACACCTTC
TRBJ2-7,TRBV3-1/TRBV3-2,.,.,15,CASSTRSSPAYEQYF,TGTGCCAGCAGCACCCGGTCCTCCCCGGCCTACGAGCAGTACTTC
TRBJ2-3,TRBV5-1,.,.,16,CASYPGGRTGADTQYF,TGCGCCAGCTACCCCGGGGGGCGGACGGGGGCGGATACGCAGTATTTT
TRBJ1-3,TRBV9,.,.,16,CASSVAGQFSGNTIYF,TGTGCCAGCAGCGTAGCTGGACAGTTCTCTGGAAACACCATATATTTT
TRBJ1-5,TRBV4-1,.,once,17,CASSQRVSVRSNQPQHF,TGCGCCAGCAGCCAGAGGGTATCCGTGCGAAGCAATCAGCCCCAGCATTTT
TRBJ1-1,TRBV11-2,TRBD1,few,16,CASSSRPGTGRAEAFF,TGTGCCAGCAGCTCGCGTCCCGGGACAGGGCGCGCTGAAGCTTTCTTT
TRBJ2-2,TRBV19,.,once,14,CASSMGPGTGELFF,TGTGCCAGTAGTATGGGGCCCGGAACCGGGGAGCTGTTTTTT
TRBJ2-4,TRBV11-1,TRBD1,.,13,CASSPDRAYIQYF,TGTGCCAGCAGCCCAGACAGGGCATACATTCAGTACTTC
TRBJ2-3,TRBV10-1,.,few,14,CASSSEGLIDTQYF,TGCGCCAGTTCTTCGGAGGGGTTAATAGATACGCAGTATTTT
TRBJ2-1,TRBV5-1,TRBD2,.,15,CASSTLAGANNEQFF,TGCGCCAGCAGTACCCTAGCGGGAGCGAACAATGAGCAGTTCTTC
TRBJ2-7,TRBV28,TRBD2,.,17,CASSSSGLAGGRYEQYF,TGTGCCAGCAGTTCCTCGGGACTAGCGGGAGGCCGCTACGAGCAGTACTTC